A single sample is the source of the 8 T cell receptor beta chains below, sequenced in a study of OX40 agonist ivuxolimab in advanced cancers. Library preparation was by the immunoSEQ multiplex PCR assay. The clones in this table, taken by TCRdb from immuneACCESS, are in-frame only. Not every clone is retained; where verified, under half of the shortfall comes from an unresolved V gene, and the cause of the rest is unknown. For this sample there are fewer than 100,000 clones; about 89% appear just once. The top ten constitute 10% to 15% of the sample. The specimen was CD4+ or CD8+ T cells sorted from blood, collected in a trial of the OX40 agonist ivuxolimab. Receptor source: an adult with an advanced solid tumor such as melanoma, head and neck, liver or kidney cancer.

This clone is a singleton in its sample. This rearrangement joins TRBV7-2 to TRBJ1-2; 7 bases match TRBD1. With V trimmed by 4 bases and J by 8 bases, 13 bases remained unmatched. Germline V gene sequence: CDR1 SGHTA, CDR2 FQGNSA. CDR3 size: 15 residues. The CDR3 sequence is CASSYYGTDARGYTF. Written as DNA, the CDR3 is TGTGCCAGCAGCTATTATGGGACAGACGCTCGAGGCTACACCTTC. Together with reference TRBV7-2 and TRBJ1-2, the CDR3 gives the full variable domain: GAGVSQSPSNKVTEKGKDVELRCDPISGHTALYWYRQSLGQGLEFLIYFQGNSAPDKSGLPSDRFSAERTGGSVSTLTIQRTQQEDSAVYLCASSYYGTDARGYTFGSGTRLTVV.

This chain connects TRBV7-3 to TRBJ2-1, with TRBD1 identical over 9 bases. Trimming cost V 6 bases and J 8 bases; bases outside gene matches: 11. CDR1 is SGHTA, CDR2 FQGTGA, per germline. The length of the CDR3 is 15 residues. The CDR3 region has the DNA TGTGCCAGCAGACCCGGGACAGGGCTAGGGGATGAGCAGTTCTTC. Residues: CASRPGTGLGDEQFF.

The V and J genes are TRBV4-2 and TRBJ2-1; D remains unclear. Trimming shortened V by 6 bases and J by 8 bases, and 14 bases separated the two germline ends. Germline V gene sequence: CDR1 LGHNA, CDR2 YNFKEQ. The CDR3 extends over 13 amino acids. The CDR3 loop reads CASSQSLVYEQFF. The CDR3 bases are TGTGCCAGCAGTCAATCTCTGGTCTATGAGCAGTTCTTC.

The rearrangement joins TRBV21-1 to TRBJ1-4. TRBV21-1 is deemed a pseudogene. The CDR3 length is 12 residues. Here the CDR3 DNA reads TGTGCCAGCAGCAACCTCGAGGGAAAACTGTTTTTT. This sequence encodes CASSNLEGKLFF.

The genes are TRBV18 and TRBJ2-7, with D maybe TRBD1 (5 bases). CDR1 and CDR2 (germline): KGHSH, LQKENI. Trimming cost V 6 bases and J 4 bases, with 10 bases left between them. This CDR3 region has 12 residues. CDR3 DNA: TGTGCCAGCTCTCCCAGGGATTACGAGCAGTACTTC. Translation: CASSPRDYEQYF.

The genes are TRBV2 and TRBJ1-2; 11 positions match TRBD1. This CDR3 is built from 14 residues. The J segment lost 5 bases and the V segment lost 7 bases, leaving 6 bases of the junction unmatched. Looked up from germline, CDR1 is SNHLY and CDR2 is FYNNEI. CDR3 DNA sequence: TGTGCCAGCAAAGGACAGGGGGCTACATATGGCTACACCTTC. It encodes CASKGQGATYGYTF.

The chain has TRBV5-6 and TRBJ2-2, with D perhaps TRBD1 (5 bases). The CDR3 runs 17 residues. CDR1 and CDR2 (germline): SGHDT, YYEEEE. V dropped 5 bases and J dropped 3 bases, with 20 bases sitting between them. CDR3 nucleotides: TGTGCCAGCAGAGGGGTCCCGATGACTTCCGACACCGGGGAGCTGTTTTTT. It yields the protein CASRGVPMTSDTGELFF.

The CDR3 DNA is TGTGCCAGCAGCCTCAGGGAGGACACTGAAGCTTTCTTT. Translated, it gives CASSLREDTEAFF. The chain joins TRBV7-9 to TRBJ1-1; D is possibly TRBD1 (5 bases). The CDR3 consists of 13 residues. Germline V CDR1 and CDR2: SEHNR, FQNEAQ (reference sequence). Trimming took off 5 bases at V and 3 bases at J, with 10 bases between the two ends.